The next 26 T cell receptor beta chains were all read from a single sample in a study of identical twins. TCRdb fed the 5' RACE reads into MiXCR, producing one record per CDR3 protein. This table holds 350,000 to 500,000 distinct CDR3 sequences, roughly 20% found once. Specimen: naive T cells sorted from blood. These receptors were taken from a man aged 50 or older in good health.

The rearrangement joins TRBV29-1 to TRBJ2-3; D is ambiguous. The germline V and J ends were trimmed by 6 bases and 0 bases, with 7 bases remaining between them. CDR1 and CDR2 from the germline V gene are SQVTM and ANQGSEA. The CDR3 length is 12 residues. CDR3 in amino acids: CSVRASTDTQYF. Written as DNA, the CDR3 is TGCAGCGTCCGTGCTAGCACAGATACGCAGTATTTT.

There are a few counts of this clonotype. The chain combines TRBV7-8 with TRBJ2-2; 8 bases match TRBD1. CDR1 SGHVS and CDR2 FQNEAQ come from the germline V gene. The junction had 8 bases not matched to a gene; V was cut back by 1 base and J by 7 bases. The CDR3 covers 16 residues. CDR3: CASSLDRGLTNGELFF. CDR3 sequence (DNA): TGTGCCAGCAGCTTAGACAGGGGGTTGACGAACGGGGAGCTGTTTTTT. Drawing the rest from reference TRBV7-8 and TRBJ2-2, the complete variable domain is GAGVSQSPRYKVAKRGQDVALRCDPISGHVSLFWYQQALGQGPEFLTYFQNEAQLDKSGLPSDRFFAERPEGSVSTLKIQRTQQEDSAVYLCASSLDRGLTNGELFFGEGSRLTVL.

The CDR3 spells CASSYLSRAYEQYF. The CDR3 nucleotides read TGTGCCAGCAGTTACCTATCCCGGGCCTACGAGCAGTACTTC. The chain is built from TRBV6-2 or TRBV6-3 and TRBJ2-7; D gene uncertain. V gave up 2 bases and J gave up 2 bases, with 10 bases separating them. Germline lookup yields CDR1 MNHEY and CDR2 SVGEGT. CDR3 length: 14 residues.

The chain couples TRBV2 to TRBJ2-7; D may be TRBD2 (5 bases). Deletions cut 2 bases from V and 3 bases from J, with 11 bases between. Germline loops: CDR1 SNHLY, CDR2 FYNNEI. This CDR3 has 14 amino acids. This chain's CDR3 is CASSESGNHYEQYF. The CDR3 DNA reads TGTGCCAGCAGTGAATCCGGGAATCACTACGAGCAGTACTTC.

The genes are TRBV20-1 and TRBJ2-5, with 7 bases lining up with TRBD1. Germline V lookup: CDR1 DFQATT, CDR2 SNEGSKA (reference sequence). The CDR3 has 14 residues. After removal of 4 bases from V and 1 base from J, the junction contained 6 bases not matched to a gene. The CDR3 DNA sequence: TGCAGTGCTAAAACGGGACAGCCCCAAGAGACCCAGTACTTC. Amino acids: CSAKTGQPQETQYF.

The chain combines TRBV7-2 with TRBJ2-2; weak D call: TRBD1 (6 bases). The CDR3 is 15 amino acids. Germline V CDR1 and CDR2: SGHTA, FQGNSA. The ends were cut back, 4 bases at V and 3 bases at J, with 12 bases in the middle. Here the CDR3 DNA reads TGTGCCAGCAGCTCATACAGGGTCGACACCGGGGAGCTGTTTTTT. As protein: CASSSYRVDTGELFF.

This chain uses TRBV11-2 with TRBJ2-4; D is possibly TRBD1 (6 bases). The CDR3 consists of 13 residues. The germline V gene encodes CDR1 SGHAT and CDR2 FQNNGV. Deletions cut 5 bases from V and 6 bases from J, with 11 bases between. DNA of the CDR3: TGTGCCAGCAGCCCGCCCAGGGGAAACATTCAGTACTTC. Encoded protein: CASSPPRGNIQYF.

This clonotype was counted only a few times. J is TRBJ1-4 and V is TRBV28; D might be TRBD1 (5 bases). Trimming took off 5 bases at V and 10 bases at J, with 23 bases between the two ends. The CDR3 covers 16 residues. The germline CDR1 and CDR2 sequences are MDHEN and SYDVKM. The chain's CDR3 is CASSRLGLQNIGKLFF. The CDR3 DNA is TGTGCCAGCAGTCGTCTGGGACTCCAGAATATTGGAAAACTGTTTTTT.

This clonotype appeared a few times. The V call is TRBV29-1, the J call TRBJ2-1, with D hard to call. The CDR3 spans 14 residues. CDR1 and CDR2 from the germline V gene are SQVTM and ANQGSEA. Trimming pared 4 bases from V and 4 bases from J, leaving 14 bases between. The CDR3 DNA is TGCAGCGTTGTAACTGTCTTAACTTACAATGAGCAGTTCTTC. Amino acids: CSVVTVLTYNEQFF.

This clonotype occurred many times. The V call is TRBV29-1, the J call TRBJ2-1; TRBD1 matches at 7 bases. The CDR3 consists of 16 residues. Germline V gene lookup returns CDR1 SQVTM and CDR2 ANQGSEA. With 1 base clipped from V and 3 bases from J, the junction kept 9 bases outside the gene matches. CDR3: CSVEVGWQGVYNEQFF. In DNA form, the CDR3 reads TGCAGCGTTGAAGTGGGTTGGCAGGGGGTCTACAATGAGCAGTTCTTC.

V gene TRBV30 combines with J gene TRBJ2-5; 14 nucleotides agree with TRBD2. Looked up from germline, CDR1 is GTSNPN and CDR2 is SVGIG (reference sequence). This CDR3 has 16 amino acids. Trimming cost V 2 bases and J 4 bases; bases outside gene matches: 6. Here the CDR3 DNA reads TGTGCCTGGAGTCCAGGACTAGCGGGGGGCCGAGAGACCCAGTACTTC. Its translation: CAWSPGLAGGRETQYF.

This clonotype was seen a few times. The V gene is TRBV29-1, the J gene TRBJ2-7, with 11 bases lining up with TRBD2. Germline V CDR1 and CDR2: SQVTM, ANQGSEA. The CDR3 runs to 16 residues. The ends lost 0 bases at V and 2 bases at J; junction bases unmatched: 6. The chain's CDR3 is CSVEDPVAGGTYEQYF. CDR3 nucleotide sequence: TGCAGCGTTGAAGATCCGGTAGCGGGGGGGACCTACGAGCAGTACTTC.

The genes are TRBV12-3 or TRBV12-4 and TRBJ1-5; 8 bases map to TRBD1. Losses at the gene ends were 4 bases for V and 2 bases for J; bases not matched to a gene: 7. The CDR3 contains 16 residues. The DNA of the CDR3 is TGTGCCAGCAGTTCCGCAGGGGGCTATGGCAATCAGCCCCAGCATTTT. This gives the protein CASSSAGGYGNQPQHF.

The genes are TRBV6-1 and TRBJ1-1; D perhaps matches TRBD1 (6 bases). The CDR3 is 16 residues long. CDR1 is MNHNS and CDR2 is SASEGT in the germline V gene. V lost 5 bases to trimming and J lost 3 bases, with 19 bases between them. CDR3 protein: CASSLQPPGAHTEAFF. The CDR3 DNA reads TGTGCCAGCAGTCTTCAGCCCCCAGGGGCACACACTGAAGCTTTCTTT.

Turning to this clonotype: This may arise from a read error, as a much more abundant clone is one base away. The V call is TRBV20-1, the J call TRBJ2-7; the D is unclear. The CDR3 loop spans 10 amino acids. Germline V lookup: CDR1 DFQATT, CDR2 SNEGSKA (reference sequence). The ends were cut back, 0 bases at V and 8 bases at J, with 5 bases in the middle. The CDR3 DNA reads as TGCAGTGCTAGAGAATACAAGCAGTACTTC. Translated: CSAREYKQYF.

V and J are TRBV11-2 and TRBJ2-1; D tentatively reads TRBD1 or TRBD2 (5 bases each). The length of the CDR3 is 15 residues. V lost 3 bases, J lost 1 base, and 10 bases lay in between. Germline V gene data show CDR1 as SGHAT and CDR2 as FQNNGV. CDR3 loop: CASSFGTASYNEQFF. In nucleotides, the CDR3 is TGTGCCAGCAGCTTTGGGACGGCGTCCTACAATGAGCAGTTCTTC.

This clonotype has more than one count but fewer than ten. The V and J genes are TRBV7-6 and TRBJ2-7; weak D call: TRBD1 (7 bases). Trimming took off 1 base at V and 7 bases at J, with 14 bases between the two ends. Germline V CDR1 and CDR2: SGHVS, FNYEAQ. The CDR3 has 14 amino acids. The CDR3 bases are TGTGCCAGCAGCTTAGGATCAGGGGGGACGGAGCAGTACTTC. Amino acids: CASSLGSGGTEQYF.

This clonotype was recorded a few times. V usage is TRBV6-5 and J usage is TRBJ2-2, with a tentative D call TRBD1 (6 bases). V was trimmed by 4 bases and J by 6 bases, leaving 18 bases between them. The CDR3 is 16 amino acids. Germline V gene data show CDR1 as MNHEY and CDR2 as SVGAGI. The CDR3 loop reads CASSLRPGHDAGELFF. The CDR3 DNA reads TGTGCCAGCAGTTTACGTCCGGGACATGACGCCGGGGAGCTGTTTTTT.

The chain carries TRBV12-3 or TRBV12-4 and TRBJ1-3; TRBD1 agrees at 11 bases. After removal of 6 bases from V and 5 bases from J, the junction contained 6 bases not matched to a gene. The CDR3 runs to 15 residues. CDR3: CASRGTGGGRNTIYF. CDR3 nucleotides: TGTGCCAGCAGGGGGACAGGGGGTGGTAGAAACACCATATATTTT.

This clonotype showed up many times. CDR3 protein: CASSYNPRADTQYF. CDR3 coding DNA: TGTGCCAGCAGTTACAACCCCAGGGCAGATACGCAGTATTTT. V gene TRBV6-5 combines with J gene TRBJ2-3; possibly TRBD1 for D (5 bases). Germline assignment: CDR1 MNHEY and CDR2 SVGAGI. The CDR3 loop spans 14 amino acids. Trimming shortened V by 2 bases and J by 4 bases, and 10 bases separated the two germline ends.

Notes on this clonotype: This may come from a read error, since a much larger clone is one base off. The CDR3 sequence: CASSLAFGTEAFF. The CDR3 nucleotides read TGCGCCAGCAGCTTGGCGTTTGGCACTGAAGCTTTCTTT. The chain employs TRBV5-1 and TRBJ1-1; no clear D gene. CDR3 length: 13 residues. Deletions cut 0 bases from V and 4 bases from J, with 7 bases between. Germline CDR1 is SGHRS and CDR2 is YFSETQ. The variable domain in full, with the rest retrieved from reference TRBV5-1 and TRBJ1-1, is KAGVTQTPRYLIKTRGQQVTLSCSPISGHRSVSWYQQTPGQGLQFLFEYFSETQRNKGNFPGRFSGRQFSNSRSEMNVSTLELGDSALYLCASSLAFGTEAFFGQGTRLTVV.

This clonotype was seen ten or more times. This chain links TRBV6-2 or TRBV6-3 with TRBJ2-1, with D perhaps TRBD2 (5 bases). This CDR3 spans 12 amino acids. The germline V gene encodes CDR1 MNHEY and CDR2 SVGEGT. V was clipped by 9 bases and J by 0 bases, with 6 bases between them. CDR3 amino acids: CASGSSYNEQFF. CDR3 nucleotide sequence: TGTGCCAGTGGGAGCTCCTACAATGAGCAGTTCTTC.

This clonotype occurred many times. The chain employs TRBV15 and TRBJ2-7, with D perhaps matching TRBD2 (6 bases). Trimming pared 3 bases from V and 4 bases from J, leaving 13 bases between. The length of the CDR3 is 14 residues. Germline lookup yields CDR1 LNHNV and CDR2 YYDKDF (reference sequence). CDR3 sequence reads: CATSRAGGRYEQYF. The CDR3 bases are TGTGCCACCAGCAGGGCCGGGGGTAGGTACGAGCAGTACTTC.

The gene calls are TRBV6-2 or TRBV6-3 and TRBJ1-5; perhaps TRBD1 as D (6 bases). Trimming took off 8 bases at V and 4 bases at J, with 15 bases between the two ends. The length of the CDR3 is 14 residues. CDR1 and CDR2 (germline): MNHEY, SVGEGT. CDR3 sequence reads: CASDSAGANQPQHF. The CDR3, as DNA: TGTGCCAGCGACAGTGCGGGGGCGAATCAGCCCCAGCATTTT.

At least ten counts were recorded for this clonotype. This chain connects TRBV4-3 to TRBJ2-1, with D hard to call. Between the trimmed V and J ends, which lost 4 bases and 3 bases, there was a span of 10 bases. This CDR3 is built from 14 residues. Germline-derived CDR1 and CDR2 are LGHNA and YSLEER. CDR3 nucleotide sequence: TGCGCCAGCAGCCCCCGGTCGGGCTACAATGAGCAGTTCTTC. Protein product: CASSPRSGYNEQFF.

This clonotype was detected ten times or more. This chain connects TRBV28 to TRBJ2-5; 9 bases are shared with TRBD2. CDR1 is MDHEN, CDR2 SYDVKM, per germline. The CDR3 consists of 18 residues. J lost 1 base, V lost 6 bases, and 15 bases had no gene match. For the CDR3, the DNA is TGTGCCAGCAGCCCTCTCGTTTTAGCGGGGGCCTCCCAAGAGACCCAGTACTTC. Translating gives CASSPLVLAGASQETQYF.